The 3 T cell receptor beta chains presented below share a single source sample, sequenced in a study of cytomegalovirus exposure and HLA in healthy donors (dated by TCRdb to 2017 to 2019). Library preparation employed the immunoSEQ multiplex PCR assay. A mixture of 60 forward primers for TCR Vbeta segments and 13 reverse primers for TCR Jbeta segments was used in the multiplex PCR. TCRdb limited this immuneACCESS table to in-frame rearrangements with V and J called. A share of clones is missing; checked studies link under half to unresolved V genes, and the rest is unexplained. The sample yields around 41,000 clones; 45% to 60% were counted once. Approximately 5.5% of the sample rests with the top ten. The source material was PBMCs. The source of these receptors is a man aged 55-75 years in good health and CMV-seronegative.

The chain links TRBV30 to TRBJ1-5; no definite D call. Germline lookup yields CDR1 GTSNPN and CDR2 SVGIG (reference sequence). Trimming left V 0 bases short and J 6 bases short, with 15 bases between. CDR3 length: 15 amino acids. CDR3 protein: CAWSVGILPGQPQHF. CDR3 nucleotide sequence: TGTGCCTGGAGTGTAGGCATCCTCCCGGGTCAGCCCCAGCATTTT. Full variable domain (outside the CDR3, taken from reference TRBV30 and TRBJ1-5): SQTIHQWPATLVQPVGSPLSLECTVEGTSNPNLYWYRQAAGRGLQLLFYSVGIGQISSEVPQNLSASRPQDRQFILSSKKLLLSDSGFYLCAWSVGILPGQPQHFGDGTRLSIL.

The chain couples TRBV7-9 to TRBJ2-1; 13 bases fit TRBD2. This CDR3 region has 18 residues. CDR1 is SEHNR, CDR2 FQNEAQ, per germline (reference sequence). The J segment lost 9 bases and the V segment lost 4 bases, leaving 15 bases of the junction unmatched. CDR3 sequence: CASSSKLGLAGVAGEQFF. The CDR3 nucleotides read TGTGCCAGCAGCTCGAAACTAGGACTAGCGGGAGTGGCGGGTGAGCAGTTCTTC.

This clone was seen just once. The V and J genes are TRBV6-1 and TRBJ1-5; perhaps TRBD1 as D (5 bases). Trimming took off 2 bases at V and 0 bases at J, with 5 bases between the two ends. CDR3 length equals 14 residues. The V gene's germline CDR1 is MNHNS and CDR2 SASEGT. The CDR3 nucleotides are TGTGCCAGCAGTGAAACAGGTAGCAATCAGCCCCAGCATTTT. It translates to CASSETGSNQPQHF.